This T cell receptor beta chain originates from a study of regulatory T cells in long-lasting Graves disease. Study observations and caveats: The study found persistent patients shared more public clonotypes (around 2,500) than new patients (just over 950). Preferential use of TRBV28, TRBJ1-2 and TRBJ2-5 was seen in persistent disease.

This sample's time point: newly diagnosed GD, antithyroid drugs for less than 3 months. Making the TCR library involved RNA that had been extracted from PBMCs. This clonotype was counted ten times or more. Its specificity is not known. The CDR3 length is 17 residues. Germline trimming cut 5 bases from V and 4 bases from J; bases unmatched to any gene: 12. Germline CDR1 is MDHEN and CDR2 is SYDVKM. Building the TCR beta libraries relied on iRepertoire HTBI primers, and CDR3 regions underwent Arm-PCR. TCRdb used MiXCR to reprocess the multiplex PCR reads, holding one entry per CDR3 protein. The data hold roughly 420,000 distinct CDR3 sequences, with 13% to 15% observed a single time. Another study also made use of these data, one on T cells in Graves' hyperthyroidism and ophthalmopathy. From that paper: Initially, a first-round RT-PCR of the TCR CDR3 employed the HTBI primer set.

V is TRBV28 and J is TRBJ2-1, with TRBD1 identical over 9 bases. Sequenced material: peripheral blood mononuclear cells (PBMCs), taken at new diagnosis, from a patient treated with antithyroid drugs. This TCR came from a woman aged 45-59 years with Graves disease. Written as DNA, the CDR3 is TGTGCCAGCAGTCCCACTGCCGGGACAGGGCCTTACAATGAGCAGTTCTTC. This encodes CASSPTAGTGPYNEQFF.